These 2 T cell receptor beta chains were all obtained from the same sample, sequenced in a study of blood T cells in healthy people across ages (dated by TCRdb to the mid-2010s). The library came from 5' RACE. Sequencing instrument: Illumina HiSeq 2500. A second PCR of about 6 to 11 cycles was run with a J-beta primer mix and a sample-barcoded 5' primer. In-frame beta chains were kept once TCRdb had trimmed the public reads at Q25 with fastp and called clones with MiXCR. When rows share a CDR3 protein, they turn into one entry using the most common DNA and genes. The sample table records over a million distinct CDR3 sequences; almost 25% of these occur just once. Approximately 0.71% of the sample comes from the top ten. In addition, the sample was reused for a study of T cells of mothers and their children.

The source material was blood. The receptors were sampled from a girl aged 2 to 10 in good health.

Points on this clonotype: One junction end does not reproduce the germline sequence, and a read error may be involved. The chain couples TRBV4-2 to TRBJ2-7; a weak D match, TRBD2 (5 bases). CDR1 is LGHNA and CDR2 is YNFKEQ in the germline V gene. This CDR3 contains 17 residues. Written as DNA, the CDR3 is TGTGCCAGCAGCCAAGATTATTTGACCGACTCCGTGAGGGAGCCGTACTTC. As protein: CASSQDYLTDSVREPYF.

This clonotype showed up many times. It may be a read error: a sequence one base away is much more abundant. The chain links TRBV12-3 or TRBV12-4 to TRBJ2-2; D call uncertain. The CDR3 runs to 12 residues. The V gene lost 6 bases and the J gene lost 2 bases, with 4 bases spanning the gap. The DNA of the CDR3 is TGTGCCAGCAGGTTAAACACCGGGGAGCTGTTTTTT. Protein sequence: CASRLNTGELFF.